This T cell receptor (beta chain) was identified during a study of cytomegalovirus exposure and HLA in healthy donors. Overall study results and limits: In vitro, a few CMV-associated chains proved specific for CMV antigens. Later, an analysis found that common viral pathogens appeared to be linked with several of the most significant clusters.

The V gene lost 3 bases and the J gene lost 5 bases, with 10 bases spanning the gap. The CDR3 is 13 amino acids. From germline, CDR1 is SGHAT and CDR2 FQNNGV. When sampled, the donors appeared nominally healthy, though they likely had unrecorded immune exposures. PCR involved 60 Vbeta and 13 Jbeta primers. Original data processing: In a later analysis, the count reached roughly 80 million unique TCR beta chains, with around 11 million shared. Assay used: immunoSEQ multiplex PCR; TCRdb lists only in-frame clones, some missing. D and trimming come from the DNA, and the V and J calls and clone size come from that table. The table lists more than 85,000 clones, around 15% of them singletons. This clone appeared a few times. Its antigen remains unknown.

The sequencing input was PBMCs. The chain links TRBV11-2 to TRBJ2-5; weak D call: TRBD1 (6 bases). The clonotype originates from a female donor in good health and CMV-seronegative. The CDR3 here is CASSFSQGETQYF. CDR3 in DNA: TGTGCCAGCAGCTTTTCGCAGGGGGAGACCCAGTACTTC.